The T cell receptor (beta chain) described here comes from a study of CXCR3-negative and CXCR3-positive naive CD8 T cells. Overall study results and limits: The TRB CDR3s that CXCR3-positive naive cells carried were more hydrophobic than those of CXCR3-negative naive cells.

Remarks on this clonotype: Its antigen is unknown.

The germline V gene has CDR1 KGHSH and CDR2 LQKENI. The CDR3 sequence is 14 residues long. It was by 5' RACE with UMI labels that the TRB cDNA libraries were prepared. TCRdb reprocessed the 5' RACE reads and reports one entry per CDR3 protein, with no DNA. Seen in this sample are some 120,000 distinct CDR3 sequences; the ten most common clones hold 0.59%. The V call is TRBV18, the J call TRBJ2-7; the TCRdb call, TRBD1, lacks DNA for checking. Sequences were obtained from naive CXCR3+ CD8+ T cells from blood. Stated subset: CD45RO-CCR7+CD27+CD95- naive CD8+ T cells expressing CXCR3 (TNR3+). The clonotype was recovered from a human donor in good health. Some clones in this sample may be carry-over from other donors' samples. This chain's CDR3 is CASSPGAGGYEQYF.